This passage covers 20 T cell receptor beta chains from one sample sequenced in a study of CD8 T cells in ankylosing spondylitis. Via MiXCR, TCRdb re-called the 5' RACE reads, giving one row per CDR3 protein. The sample has 200,000 or so distinct CDR3 sequences, over 10% seen once. Sequencing was done on a sample of blood, either unsorted or a sorted T cell fraction (not recorded which). The origin of the receptors is a female donor with ankylosing spondylitis or in good health (not recorded which).

This clonotype was found many times. The chain has TRBV28 and TRBJ2-2, with D unclear. The germline CDR1 and CDR2 sequences are MDHEN and SYDVKM. The CDR3 is made up of 12 amino acids. Trimming removed 8 bases from V and 0 bases from J, with 4 bases in between. This CDR3 is CASWANTGELFF. In DNA form, the CDR3 reads TGTGCCAGCTGGGCGAACACCGGGGAGCTGTTTTTT.

The chain couples TRBV7-2 to TRBJ2-1; D may match TRBD1 or TRBD2 (5 bases each). V was pared by 1 base and J by 3 bases, with 16 bases between. CDR1 is SGHTA, CDR2 FQGNSA, per germline. CDR3 length equals 17 residues. CDR3 region: CASSLGGSLQDYNEQFF. CDR3 in DNA: TGTGCCAGCAGCTTAGGGGGGAGCTTACAGGACTACAATGAGCAGTTCTTC.

About this clonotype itself: A read error may be the cause here, since a much bigger clone is one base away. The chain carries TRBV11-1 and TRBJ1-1; 7 bases line up with TRBD1. The CDR3 extends over 18 amino acids. The J segment lost 5 bases and the V segment lost 1 base, leaving 16 bases of the junction unmatched. CDR1 is SGHAT, CDR2 FQDESV, per germline (reference sequence). The CDR3 coding sequence is TGTGCCAGCAGCTTAGGAGGGTTTGCGACAGGGAGCATAACTGAAGCTTTCTTT. Encoded protein: CASSLGGFATGSITEAFF.

V gene TRBV6-1 combines with J gene TRBJ2-7; D gene uncertain. CDR3 length: 14 amino acids. V lost 6 bases and J lost 4, with 16 bases in between. CDR1 and CDR2 (germline): MNHNS, SASEGT. In DNA form, the CDR3 reads TGTGCCAGCAGGCCCCGGGTCACCTCGTACGAGCAGTACTTC. This translates into CASRPRVTSYEQYF.

This clonotype was recorded at least ten times. The chain joins TRBV28 to TRBJ1-5, with D perhaps TRBD1 (6 bases). Germline CDR1 MDHEN, CDR2 SYDVKM. This CDR3 has 12 residues. V dropped 10 bases and J dropped 9 bases, with 16 bases sitting between them. The CDR3 sequence: CATAWRGGPQHF. The CDR3, as DNA: TGTGCCACTGCGTGGAGAGGGGGGCCCCAGCATTTT.

This clonotype was seen ten or more times. The chain recombines TRBV28 with TRBJ2-1; no clear D gene. Germline CDR1 reads MDHEN; CDR2 reads SYDVKM. V lost 3 bases and J lost 2, with 2 bases in between. CDR3 length: 12 amino acids. In DNA, the CDR3 is TGTGCCAGCAGTTTTGCCTACAATGAGCAGTTCTTC. The encoded protein is CASSFAYNEQFF.

As for this clonotype: A much larger clone sits a single nucleotide away, making a read error possible. This chain uses TRBV7-2 with TRBJ2-1; D gene unclear. Germline CDR1 is SGHTA and CDR2 is FQGNSA. This CDR3 is 12 amino acids long. The CDR3 spells CASNLHVNEQFF. The CDR3 coding sequence is TGTGCCAGCAACTTACACGTTAATGAGCAGTTCTTC.

This clonotype was seen ten or more times. This chain links TRBV28 with TRBJ2-7; D is unclear. Germline lookup yields CDR1 MDHEN and CDR2 SYDVKM. The ends were cut back, 0 bases at V and 4 bases at J, with 4 bases in the middle. The CDR3 extends over 12 amino acids. The CDR3 DNA is TGTGCCAGCAGTTTATGGGGATACGAGCAGTACTTC. Translation gives CASSLWGYEQYF.

In its sample, this clonotype was seen many times. The V gene is TRBV6-1, the J gene TRBJ1-1; D is unresolved. V lost 6 bases, J lost 1 base, and 9 bases lay in between. There are 13 residues in the CDR3. Per germline, CDR1 MNHNS and CDR2 SASEGT. The CDR3 DNA follows: TGTGCCAGCAGGGGAATGGCGAACACTGAAGCTTTCTTT. This sequence encodes CASRGMANTEAFF.

As for this clonotype: This may be a read error, as it is one base from a much larger clone. The chain couples TRBV7-9 to TRBJ2-3; D gene ambiguous. CDR1 SEHNR and CDR2 FQNEAQ come from the germline V gene (reference sequence). This CDR3 is 13 amino acids long. As DNA, the CDR3 is TGTGCCGGCAGCTCCGAGGAGACAGATACGCAGTATTTT. Its protein is CAGSSEETDTQYF.

This clonotype was counted a few times. V usage is TRBV24-1 and J usage is TRBJ1-6; D remains ambiguous. V gave up 7 bases and J gave up 7 bases, with 10 bases separating them. CDR3 length equals 13 residues. Germline CDR1 reads KGHDR; CDR2 reads SFDVKD. CDR3 coding DNA: TGTGCCACCAGCAAAGACAACAATTCACCCCTCCACTTT. Translated: CATSKDNNSPLHF.

This clonotype was seen many times. The chain links TRBV20-1 to TRBJ1-1, with D unresolved. Germline CDR1 is DFQATT and CDR2 is SNEGSKA (reference sequence). V was pared by 3 bases and J by 7 bases, with 15 bases between. This CDR3 spans 13 amino acids. For the CDR3, the DNA is TGCAGTGCTAGGGGCGGGGAGTCTAGTGAAGCTTTCTTT. This encodes CSARGGESSEAFF.

The chain recombines TRBV20-1 with TRBJ1-6, with 10 bases aligning to TRBD1. The CDR3 spans 15 residues. CDR1 and CDR2 (germline): DFQATT, SNEGSKA (reference sequence). Trimming at V came to 0 bases and at J to 7 bases, leaving 3 bases not matched to a gene. CDR3 sequence (DNA): TGCAGTGCTAGAGATGAGGACAGGGGGAATTCACCCCTCCACTTT. This sequence encodes CSARDEDRGNSPLHF.

Ten or more counts support this clonotype. In DNA form, the CDR3 reads TGTGCCAGCAGCTTAGGTTCCCTTAGAGGGAGCTATGGCTACACCTTC. Its translation is CASSLGSLRGSYGYTF. The chain links TRBV7-9 to TRBJ1-2, with no clear D. The germline V and J ends were trimmed by 1 base and 4 bases, with 16 bases remaining between them. This CDR3 contains 16 residues. The germline V gene has CDR1 SEHNR and CDR2 FQNEAQ (reference sequence).

The rearrangement joins TRBV20-1 to TRBJ2-7; 7 bases align to TRBD2. The CDR3 covers 14 residues. Trimming removed 1 base from V and 3 bases from J; junction bases left unmatched: 6. Per the germline V gene, CDR1 is DFQATT and CDR2 is SNEGSKA (reference sequence). Here the CDR3 reads CSARGQLASYEQYF. In nucleotides, the CDR3 is TGCAGTGCTAGAGGGCAACTAGCGAGCTACGAGCAGTACTTC.

The table lists this clonotype with many counts. The CDR3 DNA sequence: TGTGCCAGCTCCACCTGGAGTTATGAAAAACTGTTTTTT. Its protein is CASSTWSYEKLFF. V gene TRBV7-2 combines with J gene TRBJ1-4, with D uncertain. The CDR3 contains 13 residues. Germline V gene lookup returns CDR1 SGHTA and CDR2 FQGNSA. V was cut by 8 bases and J by 6 bases, with 13 bases left in between.

This clonotype was seen at least ten times. This rearrangement joins TRBV4-1 to TRBJ1-1; D may be TRBD1 (6 bases). The CDR3 has 16 residues. The V and J ends lost 0 bases and 1 base respectively, with 12 bases between them. Germline CDR1 MGHRA, CDR2 YSYEKL. CDR3: CASSQDSGVQNTEAFF. The CDR3 DNA reads TGCGCCAGCAGCCAAGATTCAGGGGTGCAGAACACTGAAGCTTTCTTT.

V is TRBV7-6 and J is TRBJ1-1; D perhaps matches TRBD1 (6 bases). This CDR3 is 13 amino acids long. CDR1 SGHVS and CDR2 FNYEAQ come from the germline V gene. The V gene lost 5 bases and the J gene lost 5 bases, with 12 bases spanning the gap. CDR3 sequence: CASSRVQGTEAFF. CDR3 DNA: TGTGCCAGCAGCCGCGTGCAGGGGACTGAAGCTTTCTTT.

For this clonotype: A much larger clone lies one base from this, so it may be a read error. The rearrangement links TRBV7-9 to TRBJ1-6; 8 bases are shared with TRBD1. This CDR3 is 15 amino acids long. With V trimmed by 5 bases and J by 5 bases, 5 bases remained unmatched. Germline CDR1 SEHNR, CDR2 FQNEAQ (reference sequence). The CDR3 coding sequence is TGTGCCAGCAGCAACCAGGGGGCGAATAATTCACCCCTCCACTTT. Translating it yields CASSNQGANNSPLHF.

This clonotype was recorded at least ten times. V usage is TRBV6-2 or TRBV6-3 and J usage is TRBJ2-1; D not certain. The V end lost 7 bases, the J end lost 0 bases, and 13 bases lay between the germline ends. The CDR3 loop spans 15 amino acids. CDR1 and CDR2 from the germline V gene are MNHEY and SVGEGT. The CDR3 here is CASTRSASSYNEQFF. In DNA, the CDR3 is TGTGCCAGCACCCGGAGCGCGAGCTCCTACAATGAGCAGTTCTTC.